The 18 T cell receptor beta chains given below trace back to one sample, sequenced in a study of T cell responses to AZD1222 COVID-19 vaccine. Libraries were prepared by immunoSEQ multiplex PCR; TCRdb keeps only in-frame clonotypes and omits some of them. Of 150,000 to 200,000 clones listed, approximately 94% are singletons. The sequences come from peripheral blood, collected on day 0 of AZD1222 vaccination. The receptors derive from an adult in good health.

This chain uses TRBV24-1 with TRBJ2-5; tentatively, D is TRBD1 (5 bases). V dropped 5 bases and J dropped 1 base, with 7 bases sitting between them. Germline values: CDR1 KGHDR, CDR2 SFDVKD. The CDR3 consists of 13 residues. The CDR3 loop is CATSVQGQETQYF. CDR3 coding DNA: TGTGCCACCAGTGTGCAGGGCCAAGAGACCCAGTACTTC.

The gene calls are TRBV28 and TRBJ2-7; 8 bases are a match to TRBD2. V lost 5 bases and J lost 4; bases outside the gene matches: 13. Germline V CDR1 and CDR2: MDHEN, SYDVKM. This CDR3 has 16 amino acids. CDR3 sequence reads: CASSPIERESAYEQYF. CDR3 DNA sequence: TGTGCCAGCAGTCCTATCGAGCGGGAGTCGGCGTACGAGCAGTACTTC.

On this clone: The same CDR3 is also encoded by other DNA sequences in this sample. The V and J genes are TRBV5-1 and TRBJ1-2, with D possibly matching TRBD1 (5 bases). Trimming shortened V by 4 bases and J by 4 bases, and 11 bases separated the two germline ends. CDR3 length equals 13 residues. Looked up from germline, CDR1 is SGHRS and CDR2 is YFSETQ. The CDR3 is CASSPGQGYGYTF. CDR3 bases: TGCGCCAGCAGCCCGGGGCAGGGCTATGGCTACACCTTC.

This chain uses TRBV7-9 with TRBJ2-7; D is perhaps TRBD2 (6 bases). The germline CDR1 and CDR2 sequences are SEHNR and FQNEAQ (reference sequence). With 5 bases removed from V and 2 bases from J, the gap between germline ends came to 13 bases. This CDR3 is 14 amino acids long. The CDR3 coding sequence is TGTGCCAGCAGCCCAGGGAGGCCCCCCTACGAGCAGTACTTC. Translating gives CASSPGRPPYEQYF.

The chain employs TRBV11-2 and TRBJ2-7, with 9 nucleotides matching TRBD1. V trimming: 5 bases; J trimming: 9 bases; junction bases outside the gene matches: 14. The CDR3 sequence is 15 residues long. CDR1 SGHAT and CDR2 FQNNGV come from the germline V gene. CDR3: CASSKITGGAPLQYF. CDR3 in DNA: TGTGCCAGCAGCAAAATAACAGGGGGCGCCCCGTTGCAGTACTTC.

The J gene is TRBJ2-3, the V gene TRBV7-2; the match to TRBD2 covers 12 bases. This CDR3 has 17 amino acids. Germline CDR1 reads SGHTA; CDR2 reads FQGNSA. V shed 5 bases, J shed 4 bases, and the junction held 10 bases outside the gene matches. The CDR3 bases are TGTGCCAGCAGCCCAATTCTAGCGGGGGGGGGCCCAGATACGCAGTATTTT. This sequence encodes CASSPILAGGGPDTQYF.

The chain joins TRBV5-5 to TRBJ2-7, with 14 bases matching TRBD2. Germline assignment: CDR1 SGHKS and CDR2 YYEKEE (reference sequence). Unmatched junction bases numbered 5, after V lost 0 bases and J lost 3 bases. This CDR3 region has 17 residues. In nucleotides, the CDR3 is TGTGCCAGCAGCTTGGGACTAGCGGGAGGGCCGGGCTACGAGCAGTACTTC. Protein product: CASSLGLAGGPGYEQYF.

The gene calls are TRBV14 and TRBJ2-5; D uncertain. V was pared by 8 bases and J by 1 base, with 14 bases between. The germline gives CDR1 SGHDN, CDR2 FVKESK. This CDR3 is built from 14 residues. The CDR3: CASGRNLPQETQYF. Written as DNA, the CDR3 is TGTGCCAGCGGCAGGAACCTACCCCAAGAGACCCAGTACTTC. Filled out from reference TRBV14 and TRBJ2-5, the complete variable domain reads EAGVTQFPSHSVIEKGQTVTLRCDPISGHDNLYWYRRVMGKEIKFLLHFVKESKQDESGMPNNRFLAERTGGTYSTLKVQPAELEDSGVYFCASGRNLPQETQYFGPGTRLLVL.

The V call is TRBV28, the J call TRBJ1-6; 12 bases align to TRBD1. The V gene's germline CDR1 is MDHEN and CDR2 SYDVKM. The CDR3 runs 16 residues. V gave up 4 bases and J gave up 9 bases; unmatched junction bases: 7. CDR3 DNA sequence: TGTGCCAGCAGTTATACACAGGGACAGGGGGCTTCACCCCTCCACTTT. Its protein is CASSYTQGQGASPLHF.

The rearrangement joins TRBV5-1 to TRBJ1-1; D is uncertain. V lost 1 base and J lost 0, with 7 bases in between. The germline CDR1 and CDR2 sequences are SGHRS and YFSETQ. The CDR3 is 14 amino acids. CDR3 region: CASSLLAVNTEAFF. DNA for the CDR3: TGCGCCAGCAGCTTGTTGGCAGTGAACACTGAAGCTTTCTTT.

This sequence joins TRBV7-2 and TRBJ2-1, with D tentatively TRBD2 (6 bases). Trimming cost V 6 bases and J 5 bases, with 23 bases left between them. The germline gives CDR1 SGHTA, CDR2 FQGNSA. CDR3 length: 17 amino acids. CDR3 residues: CASRKGGGGGVHNEQFF. The CDR3 bases are TGTGCCAGCAGAAAGGGTGGTGGCGGAGGGGTCCACAATGAGCAGTTCTTC. Full variable domain (missing parts from reference TRBV7-2 and TRBJ2-1): GAGVSQSPSNKVTEKGKDVELRCDPISGHTALYWYRQSLGQGLEFLIYFQGNSAPDKSGLPSDRFSAERTGGSVSTLTIQRTQQEDSAVYLCASRKGGGGGVHNEQFFGPGTRLTVL.

This chain connects TRBV18 to TRBJ1-2; 8 nucleotides match TRBD1. V was pared by 4 bases and J by 6 bases, with 10 bases of the junction left unmatched. Looked up from germline, CDR1 is KGHSH and CDR2 is LQKENI. The CDR3 has 15 amino acids. CDR3 loop: CASSLTRDRSDGYTF. CDR3 sequence (DNA): TGTGCCAGCTCACTCACCCGGGACAGGTCCGATGGCTACACCTTC.

The chain carries TRBV28 and TRBJ2-7; 9 bases agree with TRBD1. The CDR3 covers 13 residues. The V gene end was trimmed by 6 bases and the J gene end by 6 bases; junction bases not matched to a gene: 6. Germline values: CDR1 MDHEN, CDR2 SYDVKM. Written as DNA, the CDR3 is TGTGCCAGCAGCGGGGACAGGGTCGCCGAGCAGTACTTC. This encodes CASSGDRVAEQYF.

The chain is built from TRBV27 and TRBJ1-5; no definite D call. The CDR3 has 15 residues. The V and J ends lost 2 bases and 3 bases respectively, with 11 bases between them. CDR1 and CDR2 from the germline V gene are MNHEY and SMNVEV (reference sequence). The CDR3 DNA sequence: TGTGCCAGCAGTTTAGGTTCGGGATTCAATCAGCCCCAGCATTTT. Translation gives CASSLGSGFNQPQHF.

CDR3 coding DNA: TGTGCCAGCGCCAGAGGATCGGTAACGCAACTGTTTTTT. Translating it yields CASARGSVTQLFF. The chain has TRBV9 and TRBJ1-4; D is unresolved. V lost 7 bases and J lost 12, with 19 bases in between. The length of the CDR3 is 13 residues. Germline V lookup: CDR1 SGDLS, CDR2 YYNGEE.

As DNA, the CDR3 is TGTGCCAGCAGCTTAGAGAGGGTCTCTGAAGCTTTCTTT. It translates to CASSLERVSEAFF. V usage is TRBV7-3 and J usage is TRBJ1-1; D is ambiguous. The germline CDR1 and CDR2 sequences are SGHTA and FQGTGA. The CDR3 covers 13 residues. Trimming left V 2 bases short and J 6 bases short, with 10 bases between.

This clone was picked up a small number of times. The chain has TRBV30 and TRBJ2-2; 10 bases align to TRBD2. The CDR3 loop spans 15 amino acids. Trimming took 3 bases from V and 6 from J; bases not matched to a gene: 7. Per germline, CDR1 GTSNPN and CDR2 SVGIG (reference sequence). CDR3 region: CAWRGKAGGAGELFF. CDR3 sequence (DNA): TGTGCCTGGAGGGGGAAAGCGGGAGGGGCCGGGGAGCTGTTTTTT.

The chain employs TRBV28 and TRBJ2-7; the match to TRBD1 covers 8 bases. With 3 bases clipped from V and 3 bases from J, the junction kept 4 bases outside the gene matches. Germline V gene data show CDR1 as MDHEN and CDR2 as SYDVKM. This CDR3 spans 14 amino acids. CDR3 residues: CASSFSDRVYEQYF. In DNA, the CDR3 is TGTGCCAGCAGTTTCTCGGACAGGGTCTACGAGCAGTACTTC. Complete variable domain (other parts from reference TRBV28 and TRBJ2-7): DVKVTQSSRYLVKRTGEKVFLECVQDMDHENMFWYRQDPGLGLRLIYFSYDVKMKEKGDIPEGYSVSREKKERFSLILESASTNQTSMYLCASSFSDRVYEQYFGPGTRLTVT.